Listed below are T cell receptor beta chains from one sample, sequenced in a study of blood T cell repertoires in COVID-19. Clones were read by immunoSEQ multiplex PCR, and TCRdb kept only the in-frame ones, dropping some. This table has about 74,000 clones, about four fifths appearing once. Source material: peripheral blood. The receptors shown here come from a man aged 65-85 years with acute or convalescent COVID-19. Both conserved end residues are part of each CDR3. Fields, in order: clone size, J gene, V gene, D gene, CDR3 DNA, CDR3 protein. A D gene is named only where the DNA matches it firmly. The size entry is marked missing in some rows and otherwise reads once, few, many or a size class.

. TRBJ1-4 TRBV4-3 . TGCGCCAGCAGCCAAGGCCCCGCGGACTCGCTACGGGAAAAACTGTTTTTT CASSQGPADSLREKLFF
. TRBJ1-3 TRBV5-4 TRBD1 TGTGCCAGCAGCAAGGGACAGTTTCCCTCTGGAAACACCATATATTTT CASSKGQFPSGNTIYF
. TRBJ2-1 TRBV4-3 TRBD2 TGCGCCAGCAGCCCGCACTTGGCGGGGGGGCCCTCTGGAGAGCAGTTCTTC CASSPHLAGGPSGEQFF
. TRBJ2-7 TRBV6-5 . TGTGCCAGCAGTTACGACAGCACCTTCTCCTACGAGCAGTACTTC CASSYDSTFSYEQYF
. TRBJ2-7 TRBV12-3/TRBV12-4 . TGTGCCAGCAGTTTAGCGGGAGGTGACGAGCAGTACTTC CASSLAGGDEQYF
few TRBJ2-2 TRBV6-5 . TGTGCCAGCAGTTTTCTTCAGAGGGAGCTGTTTTTT CASSFLQRELFF
. TRBJ2-5 TRBV2 . TGTGCCAGCAGTGACCCCGGGGAGACCCAGTACTTC CASSDPGETQYF
. TRBJ1-4 TRBV19 . TGTGCCAGTAACCTCGGAGTGTATGAAAAACTGTTTTTT CASNLGVYEKLFF
. TRBJ2-2 TRBV4-1 . TGCGCCAGCAGCCAAGATCGGCTAGCAGCCGGGGAGCTGTTTTTT CASSQDRLAAGELFF
few TRBJ1-3 TRBV10-3 . TGTGCCATCACAGGGGACGGCCAGATGAGAGGAAACACCATATATTTT CAITGDGQMRGNTIYF
. TRBJ2-1 TRBV30 TRBD2 TGTGCCTGGAGTGTCAGCGGGGGTTACAATGAGCAGTTCTTC CAWSVSGGYNEQFF
. TRBJ2-2 TRBV10-3 . TGTGCCATCAGTGAGTCGCGGTCAAAACGCACCGGGGAGCTGTTTTTT CAISESRSKRTGELFF
. TRBJ1-3 TRBV6-5 . TGTGCCAGCAGTTTTAATGCGGACAGTTCTGGAAACACCATATATTTT CASSFNADSSGNTIYF
. TRBJ2-1 TRBV19 TRBD2 TGTGCCAGTAGGGGCCCTGGACTAGCGGGCCCCCTCTTC CASRGPGLAGPLF
. TRBJ2-7 TRBV6-5 TRBD2 TGTGCCAGCAGTAATAGCGGGAGCCTATCCTACGAGCAGTACTTC CASSNSGSLSYEQYF
. TRBJ1-2 TRBV10-3 . TGTGCCATCACCGGGCCCGAGGGTGGCTACACCTTC CAITGPEGGYTF
few TRBJ2-7 TRBV27 TRBD2 TGTGCCAGCAGTTTATCCGTAGCGGGGAGTTCCTACGAGCAGTACTTC CASSLSVAGSSYEQYF
. TRBJ2-3 TRBV19 TRBD2 TGTGCCAGTAGACCCCCCCGGGGACTAGCGGGAGGAACAGATACGCAGTATTTT CASRPPRGLAGGTDTQYF
. TRBJ1-2 TRBV5-6 . TGTGCCAGCAGCTTGGCGCGGGGGTCATATGGCTACACCTTC CASSLARGSYGYTF
. TRBJ1-5 TRBV5-5 . TGTGCCAGCAGCTTTGTGGACAGCCACAATCAGCCCCAGCATTTT CASSFVDSHNQPQHF
. TRBJ1-5 TRBV6-4 . TGTGCCAGCAGAAACAGGGTGGGATTCAGGATACGGCCTAATCAGCCCCAGCATTTT CASRNRVGFRIRPNQPQHF
. TRBJ1-3 TRBV28 TRBD1 TGTGCCAGCAGATCCGGGACAGTCTCTGGAAACACCATATATTTT CASRSGTVSGNTIYF